One sample yielded the 21 T cell receptor beta chains listed below, sequenced in a study of early T cells in non-severe SARS-CoV-2 infection. TCRdb used MiXCR to reprocess the 5' RACE reads, holding one entry per CDR3 protein. This table holds around 30,000 distinct CDR3 sequences, about 6% found once. The sample taken for sequencing was whole blood. Receptors were obtained from an adult who was a healthcare worker with PCR-confirmed SARS-CoV-2 infection or an uninfected control (not recorded which).

The V and J genes are TRBV11-2 and TRBJ2-5; no clear D. Germline lookup yields CDR1 SGHAT and CDR2 FQNNGV. Trimming removed 4 bases at V and 7 bases at J, with 13 bases between. This CDR3 contains 13 residues. The CDR3 loop reads CASSSLLEVTQYF. The DNA of the CDR3 is TGTGCCAGCAGCTCGCTTTTAGAAGTGACCCAGTACTTC.

The chain carries TRBV12-3 or TRBV12-4 and TRBJ2-3; possible D gene TRBD2, 6 bases. Trimming took 7 bases from V and 4 from J, leaving 12 bases between them. The CDR3 runs to 13 residues. CDR3 amino acids: CASTTTRSDTQYF. As DNA, the CDR3 is TGTGCCAGCACCACGACTAGGTCAGATACGCAGTATTTT.

This clonotype was recorded at least ten times. This chain joins TRBV10-2 and TRBJ2-7; D is perhaps TRBD2 (5 bases). The CDR3 loop spans 12 amino acids. The germline V and J ends were trimmed by 2 bases and 9 bases, with 11 bases remaining between them. Germline loops: CDR1 WSHSY, CDR2 SAAADI. As DNA, the CDR3 is TGCGCCAGCAGTGAGAATGTAGCGCCGCAGTACTTC. Protein product: CASSENVAPQYF.

The chain recombines TRBV6-1 with TRBJ2-5, with TRBD1 as a possible D gene (5 bases). The CDR3 contains 14 residues. Germline CDR1 and CDR2: MNHNS and SASEGT. The V and J ends lost 4 bases and 0 bases respectively, with 9 bases between them. The chain's CDR3 is CASSARQYQETQYF. The CDR3 bases are TGTGCCAGCAGTGCCCGACAGTACCAAGAGACCCAGTACTTC.

This clonotype showed up many times. V is TRBV11-1 and J is TRBJ2-3; D remains ambiguous. With 1 base removed from V and 3 bases from J, the gap between germline ends came to 5 bases. Looked up from germline, CDR1 is SGHAT and CDR2 is FQDESV (reference sequence). This CDR3 has 13 amino acids. DNA for the CDR3: TGTGCCAGCAGCTTAGGGATGACAGATACGCAGTATTTT. Translation gives CASSLGMTDTQYF.

This clonotype was detected many times. This rearrangement joins TRBV20-1 to TRBJ2-1; the D gene is possibly TRBD2 (5 bases). Germline lookup yields CDR1 DFQATT and CDR2 SNEGSKA (reference sequence). V lost 3 bases to trimming and J lost 4 bases, with 10 bases between them. This CDR3 has 13 amino acids. The CDR3 region is CSASLPGYNEQFF. The CDR3 region has the DNA TGCAGTGCTAGCCTACCGGGATACAATGAGCAGTTCTTC.

This clonotype was seen only a few times. The chain carries TRBV7-2 and TRBJ2-5; a weak D match, TRBD2 (5 bases). Germline CDR1 reads SGHTA; CDR2 reads FQGNSA. CDR3 length: 12 residues. Trimming took 5 bases from V and 5 from J, leaving 9 bases between them. CDR3 residues: CASSMGVETQYF. CDR3 nucleotides: TGTGCCAGCAGCATGGGAGTCGAGACCCAGTACTTC.

This clonotype was counted many times. The J gene is TRBJ1-1, the V gene TRBV13; D gene unclear. Looked up from germline, CDR1 is PRHDT and CDR2 is FYEKMQ (reference sequence). V lost 4 bases and J 3 bases, leaving 15 bases between the germline ends. The CDR3 covers 15 residues. CDR3 in DNA: TGTGCCAGCAGCTATCGAGGGCTGGGAGACACTGAAGCTTTCTTT. This codes for CASSYRGLGDTEAFF.

This clonotype was observed a handful of times. V usage is TRBV14 and J usage is TRBJ1-1; D may be TRBD1 (6 bases). V lost 3 bases, J lost 8 bases, and 7 bases lay in between. The CDR3 has 11 residues. The V gene's germline CDR1 is SGHDN and CDR2 FVKESK. The CDR3 spells CASSQRGEAFF. CDR3 nucleotides: TGTGCCAGCAGCCAGAGGGGGGAAGCTTTCTTT.

This clonotype was observed at least ten times. The chain links TRBV10-3 to TRBJ1-6; D gene unclear. V gave up 8 bases and J gave up 5 bases, with 19 bases separating them. Germline V gene sequence: CDR1 ENHRY, CDR2 SYGVKD. This CDR3 has 16 amino acids. The CDR3 protein is CAISEIAPTDNSPLHF. CDR3 nucleotide sequence: TGTGCCATCTCGGAAATCGCGCCGACGGATAATTCACCCCTCCACTTT.

The chain employs TRBV7-9 and TRBJ2-7, with D hard to call. V was pared by 1 base and J by 2 bases, with 9 bases between. The germline gives CDR1 SEHNR, CDR2 FQNEAQ (reference sequence). This CDR3 spans 14 amino acids. CDR3 protein: CASSLDVVPYEQYF. DNA for the CDR3: TGTGCCAGCAGCTTAGACGTAGTACCCTACGAGCAGTACTTC.

The sample holds a few counts of this clonotype. This sequence joins TRBV5-1 and TRBJ2-1; 12 positions match TRBD2. The CDR3 is made up of 16 amino acids. V shed 4 bases, J shed 7 bases, and the junction held 9 bases outside the gene matches. The germline CDR1 and CDR2 sequences are SGHRS and YFSETQ. The CDR3 sequence is CASSIPTSGGGNEQFF. CDR3 nucleotides: TGCGCCAGCAGCATACCGACTAGCGGGGGTGGGAATGAGCAGTTCTTC. Full variable domain (remainder filled in from reference TRBV5-1 and TRBJ2-1): KAGVTQTPRYLIKTRGQQVTLSCSPISGHRSVSWYQQTPGQGLQFLFEYFSETQRNKGNFPGRFSGRQFSNSRSEMNVSTLELGDSALYLCASSIPTSGGGNEQFFGPGTRLTVL.

This clonotype showed up many times. For the CDR3, the DNA is TGTGCCAGCAGCTTAGCCAGACAGGGGAGAGAGACCCAGTACTTC. This encodes CASSLARQGRETQYF. This chain joins TRBV7-2 and TRBJ2-5; 8 nucleotides match TRBD1. The CDR3 totals 15 residues. Germline lookup yields CDR1 SGHTA and CDR2 FQGNSA. Trimming cost V 0 bases and J 4 bases; bases outside gene matches: 4. The variable domain in full, with the rest retrieved from reference TRBV7-2 and TRBJ2-5, is GAGVSQSPSNKVTEKGKDVELRCDPISGHTALYWYRQSLGQGLEFLIYFQGNSAPDKSGLPSDRFSAERTGGSVSTLTIQRTQQEDSAVYLCASSLARQGRETQYFGPGTRLLVL.

This clonotype turned up a few times. V gene TRBV7-2 combines with J gene TRBJ1-4; D may be TRBD1 (6 bases). V shed 1 base and J shed 8 bases, with 11 bases lying between them. Germline lookup yields CDR1 SGHTA and CDR2 FQGNSA. The CDR3 sequence is 14 residues long. The CDR3 nucleotides read TGTGCCAGCAGCTTAGGACTCAGGGGCGAAAAACTGTTTTTT. Encoded protein: CASSLGLRGEKLFF.

This clonotype came up a few times. The chain employs TRBV29-1 and TRBJ1-1; unclear D gene. V was shortened by 4 bases and J by 3 bases, with 12 bases between the two germline ends. The CDR3 is made up of 13 amino acids. Germline V gene data show CDR1 as SQVTM and CDR2 as ANQGSEA. The CDR3 DNA reads as TGCAGCGTTGGGGCGTCATCGTACACTGAAGCTTTCTTT. It codes for CSVGASSYTEAFF.

This clonotype has just a few counts. CDR3 in amino acids: CASSPRGGAGELFF. CDR3 nucleotides: TGTGCCAGCAGCCCGAGGGGCGGCGCCGGGGAGCTGTTTTTT. The chain combines TRBV11-2 with TRBJ2-2; D is perhaps TRBD1 or TRBD2 (5 bases each). Germline V CDR1 and CDR2: SGHAT, FQNNGV. This CDR3 is built from 14 residues. V lost 5 bases, J lost 6 bases, and 13 bases lay in between.

This clonotype showed up just a few times. The chain is built from TRBV4-3 and TRBJ1-1, with D uncertain. V was pared by 0 bases and J by 5 bases, with 7 bases between. The CDR3 is 13 amino acids. Germline assignment: CDR1 LGHNA and CDR2 YSLEER. The CDR3 sequence: CASSQDSQTEAFF. The DNA for the CDR3 is TGCGCCAGCAGCCAAGATTCACAGACTGAAGCTTTCTTT.

In its sample, this clonotype was seen many times. The chain is built from TRBV10-3 and TRBJ2-3; maybe TRBD2 (6 bases). V lost 2 bases to trimming and J lost 0 bases, with 9 bases between them. The CDR3 runs to 15 residues. Germline CDR1 ENHRY, CDR2 SYGVKD. The CDR3 DNA sequence: TGTGCCATCAGTGAGGGTCTAGCGAGCACAGATACGCAGTATTTT. This translates into CAISEGLASTDTQYF.

The genes are TRBV7-6 and TRBJ2-2; no firm D call. The germline gives CDR1 SGHVS, CDR2 FNYEAQ. This CDR3 has 14 amino acids. Trimming cost V 5 bases and J 4 bases, with 11 bases left between them. The CDR3 nucleotides are TGTGCCAGCAGCCCGGACGAGGTCACCGGGGAGCTGTTTTTT. As protein: CASSPDEVTGELFF.

The chain employs TRBV20-1 and TRBJ2-5; D not resolved. Germline V gives CDR1 DFQATT, CDR2 SNEGSKA (reference sequence). The V gene lost 1 base and the J gene lost 5 bases, with 5 bases spanning the gap. This CDR3 contains 11 residues. CDR3 region: CSARAKETQYF. The CDR3 DNA reads as TGCAGTGCTAGAGCAAAGGAGACCCAGTACTTC.

This clonotype has a count of ten or more. This sequence joins TRBV5-5 and TRBJ2-2, with D maybe TRBD1 (5 bases). Trimming removed 4 bases from V and 0 bases from J, with 13 bases in between. This CDR3 spans 16 amino acids. CDR1 and CDR2 from the germline V gene are SGHKS and YYEKEE (reference sequence). The CDR3 region is CASSRHGAPNTGELFF. In DNA form, the CDR3 reads TGTGCCAGCAGCCGTCATGGGGCCCCGAACACCGGGGAGCTGTTTTTT.